These 3 T cell receptor beta chains share one sample of origin, sequenced in a study of response to subunit inactivated influenza vaccine. TCRdb reprocessed the RT-PCR reads with MiXCR, giving one entry per CDR3 protein. The sample lists 550,000 to 650,000 distinct CDR3 sequences, 12% occurring once. The starting material was PBMCs from blood, obtained on the day of vaccination. Source of these receptors: a man aged 50 to 60 who received an inactivated influenza vaccine.

This clonotype was seen only a few times. The genes are TRBV12-3 or TRBV12-4 and TRBJ2-1; 9 bases match TRBD2. V gave up 10 bases and J gave up 8 bases; unmatched junction bases: 24. The CDR3 contains 18 residues. The CDR3 nucleotides are TGTGCCACCACTGGAAGTGGCGGGAGGGCCTCCGCCCTCGATGAGCAGTTCTTC. This sequence encodes CATTGSGGRASALDEQFF.

This clonotype showed up many times. This chain links TRBV12-3 or TRBV12-4 with TRBJ2-5; D is uncertain. The CDR3 contains 12 residues. V lost 6 bases and J 4 bases, leaving 9 bases between the germline ends. In nucleotides, the CDR3 is TGTGCCAGCAGCCTCAGTGTAGAGACCCAGTACTTC. Residues: CASSLSVETQYF.

J is TRBJ2-7 and V is TRBV15, with D perhaps TRBD1 (6 bases). The CDR3 contains 15 residues. V dropped 5 bases and J dropped 0 bases, with 14 bases sitting between them. CDR1 and CDR2 (germline): LNHNV, YYDKDF (reference sequence). The CDR3 DNA reads TGTGCCACCAGCCCTGGGGCGGACAGCTCCTACGAGCAGTACTTC. Its translation: CATSPGADSSYEQYF.